This TCR beta chain was profiled in a study of CD8 T cells in ankylosing spondylitis. Study-level findings and limits: For ankylosing spondylitis blood, a TCR beta motif of under ten highly homologous variants appeared characteristic. Reportedly, matched ankylosing spondylitis synovial fluid was significantly enriched for disease-linked clones.

As for this clonotype: Its target is not known.

The authors made TCR beta libraries by quantitative 5'-RACE with molecular barcodes. TCRdb redid the calling of the 5' RACE reads with MiXCR, one entry per CDR3 protein. The table shows about 330,000 distinct CDR3 sequences, with roughly 8% occurring only once. There are 13 residues in the CDR3. V lost 5 bases and J 2 bases, leaving 10 bases between the germline ends. Germline V CDR1 and CDR2: SGHRS, YFSETQ. The chain carries TRBV5-1 and TRBJ2-5, with unresolved D. Input material: blood, either unsorted or a sorted T cell fraction (not recorded which). The receptor comes from a male donor with ankylosing spondylitis. CDR3 protein: CASRVDGQETQYF. In nucleotides, the CDR3 is TGCGCCAGCAGAGTGGACGGGCAAGAGACCCAGTACTTC.